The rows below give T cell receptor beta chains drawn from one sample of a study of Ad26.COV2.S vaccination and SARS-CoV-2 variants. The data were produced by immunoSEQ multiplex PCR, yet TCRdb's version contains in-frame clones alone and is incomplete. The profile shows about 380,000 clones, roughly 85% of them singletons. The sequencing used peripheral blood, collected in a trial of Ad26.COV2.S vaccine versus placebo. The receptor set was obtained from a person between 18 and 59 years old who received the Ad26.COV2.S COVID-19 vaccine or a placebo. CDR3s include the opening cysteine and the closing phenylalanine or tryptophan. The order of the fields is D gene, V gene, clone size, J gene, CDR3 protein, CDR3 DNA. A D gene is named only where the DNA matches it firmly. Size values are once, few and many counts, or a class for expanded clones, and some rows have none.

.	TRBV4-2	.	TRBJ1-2	CASSLGSYGYTF	TGTGCCAGCAGTCTGGGGAGCTATGGCTACACCTTC
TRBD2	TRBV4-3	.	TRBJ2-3	CASSQDPDGGSTDTQYF	TGCGCCAGCAGCCAAGATCCCGACGGGGGGAGCACAGATACGCAGTATTTT
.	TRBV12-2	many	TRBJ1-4	CASRSPWASTNEKLFF	TGTGCAAGTCGCTCCCCCTGGGCGTCAACTAATGAAAAACTGTTTTTT
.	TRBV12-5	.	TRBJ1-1	CASGLTPDSPEAFF	TGTGCTAGTGGTTTGACCCCGGACAGTCCTGAAGCTTTCTTT
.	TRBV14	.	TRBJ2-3	CASSKRGTDTQYF	TGTGCCAGCAGCAAGCGGGGCACAGATACGCAGTATTTT
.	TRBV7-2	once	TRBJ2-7	CASSPPSAWALEQYF	TGTGCCAGCAGCCCGCCCTCCGCTTGGGCCCTGGAGCAGTACTTC
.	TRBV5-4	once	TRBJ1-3	CASSPSFPGAGNTIYF	TGTGCCAGCAGCCCATCCTTCCCAGGGGCGGGAAACACCATATATTTT
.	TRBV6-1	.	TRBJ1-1	CASSEATAGGTEAFF	TGTGCCAGCAGTGAAGCAACAGCCGGGGGCACTGAAGCTTTCTTT
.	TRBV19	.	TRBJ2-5	CASSPLGRDETQYF	TGTGCCAGTAGCCCCTTAGGGCGGGATGAGACCCAGTACTTC
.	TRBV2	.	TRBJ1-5	CASREEDGRNQPQHF	TGTGCCAGCAGAGAAGAAGACGGCCGCAATCAGCCCCAGCATTTT
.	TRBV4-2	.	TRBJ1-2	CASSQERGRGGGYTF	TGTGCCAGCAGCCAAGAGCGTGGTAGGGGTGGCGGCTACACCTTC
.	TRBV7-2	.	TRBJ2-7	CASSLEGPRRPYEQYF	TGTGCCAGCAGCTTAGAAGGTCCGAGGAGGCCCTACGAGCAGTACTTC
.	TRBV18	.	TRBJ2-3	CASSQYSAGMDTQYF	TGTGCCAGCTCACAATACTCGGCAGGCATGGATACGCAGTATTTT
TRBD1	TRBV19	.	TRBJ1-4	CASSKTGRVEKLFF	TGTGCCAGTAGTAAGACAGGGAGGGTTGAAAAACTGTTTTTT
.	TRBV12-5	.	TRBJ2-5	CASGLSGAETQYF	TGTGCTAGTGGTTTGTCGGGTGCGGAGACCCAGTACTTC
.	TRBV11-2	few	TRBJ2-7	CASSLAGEQYF	TGTGCCAGCAGCTTAGCGGGCGAGCAGTACTTC
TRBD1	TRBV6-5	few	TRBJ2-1	CASQDRGIYEQFF	TGTGCCAGCCAGGACAGGGGGATCTATGAGCAGTTCTTC
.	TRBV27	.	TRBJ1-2	CASSLDGNYGYTF	TGTGCCAGCAGTTTAGACGGGAACTATGGCTACACCTTC
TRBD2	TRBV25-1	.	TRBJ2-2	CASSEWEGKGTGELFF	TGTGCCAGCAGTGAGTGGGAGGGTAAGGGCACCGGGGAGCTGTTTTTT
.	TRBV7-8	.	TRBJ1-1	CASSKERRVEAFF	TGTGCCAGCAGCAAAGAGCGGCGTGTTGAAGCTTTCTTT
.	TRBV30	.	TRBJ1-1	CAWGQGTTEAFF	TGTGCCTGGGGGCAGGGGACCACTGAAGCTTTCTTT
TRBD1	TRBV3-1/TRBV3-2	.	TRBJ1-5	CASSSGQGDQPQHF	TGTGCCAGCAGCTCGGGACAGGGAGATCAGCCCCAGCATTTT
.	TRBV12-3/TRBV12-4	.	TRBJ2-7	CASSLKDSYEQYF	TGTGCCAGCAGTTTGAAGGACAGCTACGAGCAGTACTTC
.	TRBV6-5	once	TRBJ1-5	CASSLGVLQPQHF	TGTGCCAGCAGTCTAGGGGTATTACAGCCCCAGCATTTT
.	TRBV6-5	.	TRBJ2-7	CASSYKGMAYEQYF	TGTGCCAGCAGTTACAAAGGGATGGCCTACGAGCAGTACTTC
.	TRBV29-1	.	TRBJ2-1	CSVGAGYNEQFF	TGCAGCGTTGGGGCGGGCTACAATGAGCAGTTCTTC
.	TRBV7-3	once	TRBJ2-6	CASSLTGGPGANVLTF	TGTGCCAGCAGCTTAACCGGGGGGCCTGGGGCCAACGTCCTGACTTTC
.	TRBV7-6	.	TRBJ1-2	CASSRGGQYGYTF	TGTGCCAGCAGCCGAGGAGGACAGTACGGCTACACCTTC
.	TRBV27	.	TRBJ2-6	CASSLRLDYSGANVLTF	TGTGCCAGCAGTTTACGGTTAGACTACTCTGGGGCCAACGTCCTGACTTTC
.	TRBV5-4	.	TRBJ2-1	CASSAGIDEQFF	TGTGCCAGCAGCGCAGGCATCGATGAGCAGTTCTTC
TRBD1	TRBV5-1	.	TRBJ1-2	CASSIGTGIGYGYTF	TGCGCCAGCAGCATTGGGACAGGGATTGGATATGGCTACACCTTC
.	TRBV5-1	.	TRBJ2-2	CASNRNRRVTTGELFF	TGCGCCAGCAATCGGAATCGGCGGGTTACCACCGGGGAGCTGTTTTTT
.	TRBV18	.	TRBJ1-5	CASSPSNSNQPQHF	TGTGCCAGCTCACCTTCGAACAGCAATCAGCCCCAGCATTTT
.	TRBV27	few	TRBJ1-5	CASSYRYSNQPQHF	TGTGCCAGCAGTTACAGGTATAGCAATCAGCCCCAGCATTTT
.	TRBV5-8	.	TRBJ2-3	CASSGGLRGSTDTQYF	TGTGCCAGCAGCGGGGGGCTCAGGGGAAGCACAGATACGCAGTATTTT
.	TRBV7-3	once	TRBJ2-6	CASSSGANVLTF	TGTGCCAGCAGCTCTGGGGCCAACGTCCTGACTTTC
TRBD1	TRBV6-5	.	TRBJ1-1	CASSKQGDTEAFF	TGTGCCAGCAGTAAACAGGGGGACACTGAAGCTTTCTTT
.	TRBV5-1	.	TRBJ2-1	CASSFSWSDNEQFF	TGCGCCAGCAGCTTTTCTTGGAGCGACAATGAGCAGTTCTTC
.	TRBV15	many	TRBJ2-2	CATSIIRNTGELFF	TGTGCCACCAGCATCATCCGCAACACCGGGGAGCTGTTTTTT
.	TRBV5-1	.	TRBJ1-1	CASSPRGGTEAFF	TGCGCCAGCAGCCCCCGTGGAGGGACTGAAGCTTTCTTT
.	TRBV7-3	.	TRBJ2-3	CASSSSWADTQYF	TGTGCCAGCAGCTCTAGTTGGGCAGATACGCAGTATTTT
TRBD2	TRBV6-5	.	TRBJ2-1	CASTVTGGTHEQFF	TGTGCCAGCACTGTAACGGGAGGAACCCATGAGCAGTTCTTC
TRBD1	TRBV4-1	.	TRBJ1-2	CASATGLGGYTF	TGCGCCAGCGCGACAGGGTTGGGTGGCTACACCTTC
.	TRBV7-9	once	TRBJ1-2	CASSPGRLTNYGYTF	TGTGCCAGCAGCCCGGGACGCCTCACTAACTATGGCTACACCTTC
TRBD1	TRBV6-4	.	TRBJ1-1	CASRYEGQMNTEAFF	TGTGCCAGCAGATATGAGGGACAGATGAACACTGAAGCTTTCTTT
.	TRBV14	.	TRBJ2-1	CASSPTSYNEQFF	TGTGCCAGCAGCCCCACCTCCTACAATGAGCAGTTCTTC
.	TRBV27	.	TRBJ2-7	CASSLSSGLEQYF	TGTGCCAGCAGTTTATCGTCCGGGTTAGAGCAGTACTTC
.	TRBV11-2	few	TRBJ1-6	CASSLDRRINSPLHF	TGTGCCAGCAGCTTAGATCGACGGATTAATTCACCCCTCCACTTT
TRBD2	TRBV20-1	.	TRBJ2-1	CSASRPGSGVEGEQFF	TGCAGTGCTAGTCGGCCGGGTAGCGGGGTAGAGGGTGAGCAGTTCTTC
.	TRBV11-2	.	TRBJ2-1	CASRPLPGRSYNEQFF	TGTGCCAGCAGGCCTCTACCGGGCCGCTCCTACAATGAGCAGTTCTTC
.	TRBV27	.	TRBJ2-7	CASSPRITYEQYF	TGTGCCAGCAGTCCAAGGATCACCTACGAGCAGTACTTC
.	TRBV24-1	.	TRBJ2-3	CATAIDWGDTQYF	TGTGCCACGGCGATAGACTGGGGAGATACGCAGTATTTT
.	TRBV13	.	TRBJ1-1	CASSSFEDVAAFF	TGTGCCAGCAGCTCCTTCGAGGACGTGGCCGCTTTCTTT
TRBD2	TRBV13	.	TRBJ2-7	CASSTLAGEGRSYEQYF	TGTGCCAGCAGCACCCTAGCGGGAGAGGGTAGATCCTACGAGCAGTACTTC
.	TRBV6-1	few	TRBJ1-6	CASSEWLNYNSPLHF	TGTGCCAGCAGTGAATGGTTGAACTATAATTCACCCCTCCACTTT
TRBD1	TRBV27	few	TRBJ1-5	CASSGQGGQPQHF	TGTGCCAGCAGTGGACAGGGGGGACAGCCCCAGCATTTT
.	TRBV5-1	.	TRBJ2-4	CASSLDGLGGWDIQYF	TGCGCCAGCAGCTTGGACGGGCTGGGAGGCTGGGACATTCAGTACTTC